The clone carrying this T cell receptor (beta chain) was counted between two and nine times. Its antigen is unknown. Antigen-specific CD4+ T cells were expanded with viral peptide pools in the ViraFEST assay before sequencing. Researchers isolated CD4+ T cells once 9 to 11 days of culture had elapsed. As their vaccination, participants received two doses of either BNT162b2 or mRNA-1273. Vaccine recipients, nucleocapsid antibody negative, had no prior SARS-CoV-2 infection. Repertoires were generated with immunoSEQ multiplex PCR, while TCRdb's copy carries only in-frame clones and drops some. The table lists 75,000 to 100,000 clones, around four fifths of them singletons. V lost 4 bases to trimming and J lost 4 bases, with 11 bases between them. Per the germline V gene, CDR1 is SEHNR and CDR2 is FQNEAQ (reference sequence). This CDR3 comprises 13 residues. This record comes from a study of vaccination effects on CD4 cells after COVID-19. On the study more broadly: Following the second dose by a median of 72 days, the post-vaccine samples were obtained. General study points: The vaccine-induced clones of healthy vaccinees included only 1 of 255 that cross-reacted with common cold coronaviruses.

The chain employs TRBV7-9 and TRBJ2-7, with D perhaps TRBD1 (8 bases). This sequence was found in a human donor who received a COVID-19 vaccine. Source: CD4+ T cells from PBMCs cultured with HCoV-OC43 spike peptides, taken after COVID-19 vaccination. The subset: HCoV-OC43 spike overlapping peptide pool stimulation. The chain's CDR3 is CASSSQGGYEQYV. The CDR3 DNA reads TGTGCCAGCAGCTCACAGGGGGGGTACGAGCAGTACGTC.